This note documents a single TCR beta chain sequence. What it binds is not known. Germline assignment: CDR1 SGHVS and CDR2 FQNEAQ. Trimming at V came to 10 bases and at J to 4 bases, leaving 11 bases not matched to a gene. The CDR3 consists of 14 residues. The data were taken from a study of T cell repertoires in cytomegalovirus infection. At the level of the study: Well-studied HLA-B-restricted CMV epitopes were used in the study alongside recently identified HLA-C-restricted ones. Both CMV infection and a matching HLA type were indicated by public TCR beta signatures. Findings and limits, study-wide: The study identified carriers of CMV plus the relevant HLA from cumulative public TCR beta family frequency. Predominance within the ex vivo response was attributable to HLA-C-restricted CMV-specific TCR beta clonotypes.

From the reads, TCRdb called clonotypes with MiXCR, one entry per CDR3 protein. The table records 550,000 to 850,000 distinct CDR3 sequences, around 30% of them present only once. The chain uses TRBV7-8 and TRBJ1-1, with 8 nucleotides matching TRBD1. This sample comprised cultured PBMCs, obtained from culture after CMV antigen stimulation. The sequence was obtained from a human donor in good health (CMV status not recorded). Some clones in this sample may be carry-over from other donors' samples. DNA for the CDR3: TGTGCCACAAGCGCCCTCACAGGGGGCACTGAAGCTTTCTTT. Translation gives CATSALTGGTEAFF.